This T cell receptor (beta chain) was sequenced during a study of T cell changes during pregnancy in multiple sclerosis. Profiling relied on immunoSEQ multiplex PCR, and the TCRdb table lists in-frame clones only, not all of them. The sample consists of about 77,000 clones, approximately 94% of them appearing once. V lost 4 bases to trimming and J lost 7 bases; unmatched junction nucleotides: 15. This CDR3 region has 16 residues. The germline V gene has CDR1 GTSNPN and CDR2 SVGIG (reference sequence). V is TRBV30 and J is TRBJ2-3; 9 positions agree with TRBD2. The TCR comes from a female donor in good health, enrolled as a control in a pregnancy study. The source was peripheral blood, collected after pregnancy. Here the CDR3 DNA reads TGTGCCTGGAACCCTAGGTCTAGCGGGGCGAAGAATACGCAGTATTTT. Protein sequence: CAWNPRSSGAKNTQYF.